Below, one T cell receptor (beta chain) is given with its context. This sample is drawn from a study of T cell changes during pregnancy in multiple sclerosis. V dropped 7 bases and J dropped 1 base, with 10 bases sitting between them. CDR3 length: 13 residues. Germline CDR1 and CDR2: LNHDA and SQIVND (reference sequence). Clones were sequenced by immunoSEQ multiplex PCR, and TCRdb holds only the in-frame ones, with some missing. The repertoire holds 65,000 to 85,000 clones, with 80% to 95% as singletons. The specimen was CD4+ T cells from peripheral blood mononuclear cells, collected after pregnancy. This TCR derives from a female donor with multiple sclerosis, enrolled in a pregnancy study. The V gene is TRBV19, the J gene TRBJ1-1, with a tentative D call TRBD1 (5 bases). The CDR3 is CASIFQGNTEAFF. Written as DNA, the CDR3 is TGTGCCAGTATCTTCCAGGGGAACACTGAAGCTTTCTTT.